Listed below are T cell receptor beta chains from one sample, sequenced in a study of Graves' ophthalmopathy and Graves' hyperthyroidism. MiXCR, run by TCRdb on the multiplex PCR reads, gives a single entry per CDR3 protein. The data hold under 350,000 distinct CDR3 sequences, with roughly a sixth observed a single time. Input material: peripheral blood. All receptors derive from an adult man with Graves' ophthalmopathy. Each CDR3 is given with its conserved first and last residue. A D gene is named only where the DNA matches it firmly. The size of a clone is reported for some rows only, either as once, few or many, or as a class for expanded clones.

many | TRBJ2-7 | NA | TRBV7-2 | CASSLAPGASYEQYF | TGTGCCAGCAGCTTAGCTCCAGGGGCATCCTACGAGCAGTACTTC
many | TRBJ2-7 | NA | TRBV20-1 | CSARDRQRSWGEQYF | TGCAGTGCTAGAGATCGGCAGAGGTCCTGGGGCGAGCAGTACTTC
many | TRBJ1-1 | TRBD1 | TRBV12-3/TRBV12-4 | CASTQYRGQANTEAFF | TGTGCCAGCACCCAATACCGCGGACAGGCGAACACTGAAGCTTTCTTT
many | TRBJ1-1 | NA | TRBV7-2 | CASSLEMLNTEAFF | TGTGCCAGCAGCTTAGAGATGTTGAACACTGAAGCTTTCTTT
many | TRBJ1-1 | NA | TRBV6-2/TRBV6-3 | CASKYWGLNTEAFF | TGTGCCAGCAAATACTGGGGCCTGAACACTGAAGCTTTCTTT
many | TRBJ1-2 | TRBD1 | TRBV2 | CASSVLRDRLYGYTF | TGTGCCAGCAGTGTTCTCCGGGACAGGCTCTATGGCTACACCTTC
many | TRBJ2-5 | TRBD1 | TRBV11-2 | CASSLRQGIWETQYF | TGTGCCAGCAGCCTACGACAGGGCATCTGGGAGACCCAGTACTTC
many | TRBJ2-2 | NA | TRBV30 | CAWSRRGDTGELFF | TGTGCCTGGAGTAGGCGGGGTGACACCGGGGAGCTGTTTTTT
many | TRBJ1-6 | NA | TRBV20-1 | CSARNTGSDSPLHF | TGCAGTGCTCGAAATACAGGGTCGGATTCACCCCTCCACTTT
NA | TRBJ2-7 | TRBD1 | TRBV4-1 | CASSPGDRMYNEQYF | TGCGCCAGCAGCCCCGGGGACAGGATGTACAACGAGCAGTACTTC
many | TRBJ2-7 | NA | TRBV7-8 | CASSLTMATTTGYEQYF | TGTGCCAGCAGCCTGACAATGGCTACGACCACGGGCTACGAGCAGTACTTC
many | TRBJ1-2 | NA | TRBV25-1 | CASSYLQGWYLVVTF | TGTGCCAGCAGTTACCTACAGGGCTGGTACTTGGTCGTCACCTTC
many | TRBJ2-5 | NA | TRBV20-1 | CSATIDSFLETQYF | TGCAGTGCTACGATCGACAGTTTTCTAGAGACCCAGTACTTC
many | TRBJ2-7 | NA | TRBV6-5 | CASSYATSIGYEQYF | TGTGCCAGCAGTTACGCGACTAGTATCGGGTACGAGCAGTACTTC
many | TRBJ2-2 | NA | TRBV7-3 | CASSGRAGRNTGELFF | TGTGCCAGCAGCGGAAGGGCGGGGCGGAACACCGGGGAGCTGTTTTTT
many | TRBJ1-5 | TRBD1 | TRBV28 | CASSWGQGAQPQHF | TGTGCCAGCAGTTGGGGACAGGGGGCTCAGCCCCAGCATTTT